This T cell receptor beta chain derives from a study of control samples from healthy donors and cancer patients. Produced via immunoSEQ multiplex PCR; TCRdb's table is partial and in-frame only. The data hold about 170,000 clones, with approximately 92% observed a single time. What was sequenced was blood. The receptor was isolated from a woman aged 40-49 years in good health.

This chain's CDR3 is CASSPTWGSGNTIYF. The CDR3, as DNA: TGTGCCAGCAGTCCCACATGGGGCTCTGGAAACACCATATATTTT. The rearrangement links TRBV2 to TRBJ1-3; no clear D. This CDR3 has 15 residues. Germline CDR1 reads SNHLY; CDR2 reads FYNNEI. V was trimmed by 5 bases and J by 0 bases, leaving 11 bases between them.